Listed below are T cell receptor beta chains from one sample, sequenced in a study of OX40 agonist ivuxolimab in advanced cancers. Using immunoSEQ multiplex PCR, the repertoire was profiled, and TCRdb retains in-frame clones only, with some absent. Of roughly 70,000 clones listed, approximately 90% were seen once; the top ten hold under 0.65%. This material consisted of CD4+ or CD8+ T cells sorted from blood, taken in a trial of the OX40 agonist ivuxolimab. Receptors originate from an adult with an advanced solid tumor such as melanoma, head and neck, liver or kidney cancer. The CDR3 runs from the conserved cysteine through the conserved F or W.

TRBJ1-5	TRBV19	CASSMEGIGQPQHF
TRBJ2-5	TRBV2	CASSADRVMETQYF
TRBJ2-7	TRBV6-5	CASRNQGKQYF
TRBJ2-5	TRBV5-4	CASSLAGQQQETQYF
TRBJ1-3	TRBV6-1	CASSPRAGNTIYF
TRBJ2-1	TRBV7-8	CASSTRSGVTYNEQFF
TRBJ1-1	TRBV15	CATSREWDTEAFF
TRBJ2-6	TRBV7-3	CASSSWGGATGANVLTF
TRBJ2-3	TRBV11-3	CASSITGASTDTQYF
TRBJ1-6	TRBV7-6	CASSHGTGNSPLHF
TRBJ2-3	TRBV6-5	CASRRQGAEDTQYF
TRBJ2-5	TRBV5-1	CASSGGSEETQYF
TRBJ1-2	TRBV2	CASSETVNYGYTF
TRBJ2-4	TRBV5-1	CASSLGGYENIQYF
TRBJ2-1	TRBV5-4	CASSLDEGNEQFF
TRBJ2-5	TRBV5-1	CASSFSGSLETQYF
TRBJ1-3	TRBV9	CASSYRQGTSSGNTIYF
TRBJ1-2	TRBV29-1	CSVQSDRGPYTF
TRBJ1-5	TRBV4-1	CASSQDPQYNQPQHF
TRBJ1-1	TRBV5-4	CASRVAGTANTEAFF
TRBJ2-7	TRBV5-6	CASSFGPFSSEQYF
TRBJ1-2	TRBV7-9	CASSLVGYYGYTF
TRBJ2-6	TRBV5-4	CASNRDSSGANVLTF
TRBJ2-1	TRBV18	CASSPFDSILSYNEQFF
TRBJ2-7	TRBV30	CAWQRDSLSDEQYF
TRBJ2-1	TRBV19	CASSIVGQGAYNEQFF
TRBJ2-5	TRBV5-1	CASSLVGVMETQYF
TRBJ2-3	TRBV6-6	CASSFRTSGFTDTQYF
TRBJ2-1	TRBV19	CASSSRQGSSYNEQFF
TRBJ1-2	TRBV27	CASSSGQNYGYTF
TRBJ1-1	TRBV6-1	CASIDGEGNTEAFF
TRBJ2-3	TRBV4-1	CASSQRTGVPQYF
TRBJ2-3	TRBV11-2	CASSRRLGRDTDTQYF
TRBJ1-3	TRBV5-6	CASSFITGNTIYF
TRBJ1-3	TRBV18	CASSPLEGPGNTIYF
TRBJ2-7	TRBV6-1	CASSGGLSGRYEQYF
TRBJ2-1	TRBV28	CASSLIPSYNEQFF
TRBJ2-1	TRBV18	CASSLQGPWVNEQFF
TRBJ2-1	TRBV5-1	CASSFGQGPNEQFF
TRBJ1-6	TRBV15	CATSRDPGGVSPLHF
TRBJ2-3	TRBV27	CASSKGVFTDTQYF
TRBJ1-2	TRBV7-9	CASSLDASPNYGYTF
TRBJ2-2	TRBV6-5	CASRGTANTGELFF
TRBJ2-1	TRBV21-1	CANMDRDGAGDKDEQFF
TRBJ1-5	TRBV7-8	CASSLLGGVYNQPQHF
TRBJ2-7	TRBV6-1	CASSEWGPEQYF
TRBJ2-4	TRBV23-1	CASTASGKTKNIQYF